Detailed here is one T cell receptor (beta chain). The sample originates from a study of blood T cell repertoires in COVID-19. At the level of the study: COVID-19 samples, acute and convalescent, were from the United States, Italy and Spain. PBMCs, B-cell-depleted T cells, or T cells provided the cDNA or gDNA that made up the material.

V lost 10 bases and J lost 3, with 16 bases in between. The CDR3 length is 14 residues. From germline, CDR1 is SNHLY and CDR2 FYNNEI. Researchers sorted participants into cohorts using their self-reported clinical history. Authors' analysis steps: The authors estimated nucleated cell counts from reference gene primer amplification. Method: immunoSEQ multiplex PCR; TCRdb's copy keeps in-frame clones and lacks some. That table furnishes V, J and clone size, whereas the DNA furnished D and trimming. The sample holds about 200,000 clones, about 83% seen once. Sample: PBMCs or T cells enriched from blood (not recorded which). The receptor was isolated from a man aged 35-49 years with acute COVID-19. The chain links TRBV2 to TRBJ2-4; D is perhaps TRBD2 (5 bases). The DNA for the CDR3 is TGTGCCATCCAACGGGGATGGGACAAAAACATTCAGTACTTC. Its protein is CAIQRGWDKNIQYF.